Sequencing of this T cell receptor (beta chain) was carried out in a study of T cells in tuberculosis. Overall study: Blood was taken before or within 7 days of anti-tuberculosis therapy.

TCRdb's copy holds only in-frame clones and misses some; the assay was immunoSEQ multiplex PCR. This sample has some 10,000 clones, with just under 95% found just once. From germline, CDR1 is SQVTM and CDR2 ANQGSEA. This CDR3 has 13 amino acids. With 7 bases removed from V and 1 base from J, the gap between germline ends came to 10 bases. Sequenced material: PBMCs. This rearrangement joins TRBV29-1 to TRBJ1-4; the D gene is possibly TRBD1 (5 bases). The receptor's source is an adult with tuberculosis. Here the CDR3 reads CSARTQTNEKLFF. The CDR3 DNA sequence: TGCAGCGCCCGGACACAAACTAATGAAAAACTGTTTTTT.